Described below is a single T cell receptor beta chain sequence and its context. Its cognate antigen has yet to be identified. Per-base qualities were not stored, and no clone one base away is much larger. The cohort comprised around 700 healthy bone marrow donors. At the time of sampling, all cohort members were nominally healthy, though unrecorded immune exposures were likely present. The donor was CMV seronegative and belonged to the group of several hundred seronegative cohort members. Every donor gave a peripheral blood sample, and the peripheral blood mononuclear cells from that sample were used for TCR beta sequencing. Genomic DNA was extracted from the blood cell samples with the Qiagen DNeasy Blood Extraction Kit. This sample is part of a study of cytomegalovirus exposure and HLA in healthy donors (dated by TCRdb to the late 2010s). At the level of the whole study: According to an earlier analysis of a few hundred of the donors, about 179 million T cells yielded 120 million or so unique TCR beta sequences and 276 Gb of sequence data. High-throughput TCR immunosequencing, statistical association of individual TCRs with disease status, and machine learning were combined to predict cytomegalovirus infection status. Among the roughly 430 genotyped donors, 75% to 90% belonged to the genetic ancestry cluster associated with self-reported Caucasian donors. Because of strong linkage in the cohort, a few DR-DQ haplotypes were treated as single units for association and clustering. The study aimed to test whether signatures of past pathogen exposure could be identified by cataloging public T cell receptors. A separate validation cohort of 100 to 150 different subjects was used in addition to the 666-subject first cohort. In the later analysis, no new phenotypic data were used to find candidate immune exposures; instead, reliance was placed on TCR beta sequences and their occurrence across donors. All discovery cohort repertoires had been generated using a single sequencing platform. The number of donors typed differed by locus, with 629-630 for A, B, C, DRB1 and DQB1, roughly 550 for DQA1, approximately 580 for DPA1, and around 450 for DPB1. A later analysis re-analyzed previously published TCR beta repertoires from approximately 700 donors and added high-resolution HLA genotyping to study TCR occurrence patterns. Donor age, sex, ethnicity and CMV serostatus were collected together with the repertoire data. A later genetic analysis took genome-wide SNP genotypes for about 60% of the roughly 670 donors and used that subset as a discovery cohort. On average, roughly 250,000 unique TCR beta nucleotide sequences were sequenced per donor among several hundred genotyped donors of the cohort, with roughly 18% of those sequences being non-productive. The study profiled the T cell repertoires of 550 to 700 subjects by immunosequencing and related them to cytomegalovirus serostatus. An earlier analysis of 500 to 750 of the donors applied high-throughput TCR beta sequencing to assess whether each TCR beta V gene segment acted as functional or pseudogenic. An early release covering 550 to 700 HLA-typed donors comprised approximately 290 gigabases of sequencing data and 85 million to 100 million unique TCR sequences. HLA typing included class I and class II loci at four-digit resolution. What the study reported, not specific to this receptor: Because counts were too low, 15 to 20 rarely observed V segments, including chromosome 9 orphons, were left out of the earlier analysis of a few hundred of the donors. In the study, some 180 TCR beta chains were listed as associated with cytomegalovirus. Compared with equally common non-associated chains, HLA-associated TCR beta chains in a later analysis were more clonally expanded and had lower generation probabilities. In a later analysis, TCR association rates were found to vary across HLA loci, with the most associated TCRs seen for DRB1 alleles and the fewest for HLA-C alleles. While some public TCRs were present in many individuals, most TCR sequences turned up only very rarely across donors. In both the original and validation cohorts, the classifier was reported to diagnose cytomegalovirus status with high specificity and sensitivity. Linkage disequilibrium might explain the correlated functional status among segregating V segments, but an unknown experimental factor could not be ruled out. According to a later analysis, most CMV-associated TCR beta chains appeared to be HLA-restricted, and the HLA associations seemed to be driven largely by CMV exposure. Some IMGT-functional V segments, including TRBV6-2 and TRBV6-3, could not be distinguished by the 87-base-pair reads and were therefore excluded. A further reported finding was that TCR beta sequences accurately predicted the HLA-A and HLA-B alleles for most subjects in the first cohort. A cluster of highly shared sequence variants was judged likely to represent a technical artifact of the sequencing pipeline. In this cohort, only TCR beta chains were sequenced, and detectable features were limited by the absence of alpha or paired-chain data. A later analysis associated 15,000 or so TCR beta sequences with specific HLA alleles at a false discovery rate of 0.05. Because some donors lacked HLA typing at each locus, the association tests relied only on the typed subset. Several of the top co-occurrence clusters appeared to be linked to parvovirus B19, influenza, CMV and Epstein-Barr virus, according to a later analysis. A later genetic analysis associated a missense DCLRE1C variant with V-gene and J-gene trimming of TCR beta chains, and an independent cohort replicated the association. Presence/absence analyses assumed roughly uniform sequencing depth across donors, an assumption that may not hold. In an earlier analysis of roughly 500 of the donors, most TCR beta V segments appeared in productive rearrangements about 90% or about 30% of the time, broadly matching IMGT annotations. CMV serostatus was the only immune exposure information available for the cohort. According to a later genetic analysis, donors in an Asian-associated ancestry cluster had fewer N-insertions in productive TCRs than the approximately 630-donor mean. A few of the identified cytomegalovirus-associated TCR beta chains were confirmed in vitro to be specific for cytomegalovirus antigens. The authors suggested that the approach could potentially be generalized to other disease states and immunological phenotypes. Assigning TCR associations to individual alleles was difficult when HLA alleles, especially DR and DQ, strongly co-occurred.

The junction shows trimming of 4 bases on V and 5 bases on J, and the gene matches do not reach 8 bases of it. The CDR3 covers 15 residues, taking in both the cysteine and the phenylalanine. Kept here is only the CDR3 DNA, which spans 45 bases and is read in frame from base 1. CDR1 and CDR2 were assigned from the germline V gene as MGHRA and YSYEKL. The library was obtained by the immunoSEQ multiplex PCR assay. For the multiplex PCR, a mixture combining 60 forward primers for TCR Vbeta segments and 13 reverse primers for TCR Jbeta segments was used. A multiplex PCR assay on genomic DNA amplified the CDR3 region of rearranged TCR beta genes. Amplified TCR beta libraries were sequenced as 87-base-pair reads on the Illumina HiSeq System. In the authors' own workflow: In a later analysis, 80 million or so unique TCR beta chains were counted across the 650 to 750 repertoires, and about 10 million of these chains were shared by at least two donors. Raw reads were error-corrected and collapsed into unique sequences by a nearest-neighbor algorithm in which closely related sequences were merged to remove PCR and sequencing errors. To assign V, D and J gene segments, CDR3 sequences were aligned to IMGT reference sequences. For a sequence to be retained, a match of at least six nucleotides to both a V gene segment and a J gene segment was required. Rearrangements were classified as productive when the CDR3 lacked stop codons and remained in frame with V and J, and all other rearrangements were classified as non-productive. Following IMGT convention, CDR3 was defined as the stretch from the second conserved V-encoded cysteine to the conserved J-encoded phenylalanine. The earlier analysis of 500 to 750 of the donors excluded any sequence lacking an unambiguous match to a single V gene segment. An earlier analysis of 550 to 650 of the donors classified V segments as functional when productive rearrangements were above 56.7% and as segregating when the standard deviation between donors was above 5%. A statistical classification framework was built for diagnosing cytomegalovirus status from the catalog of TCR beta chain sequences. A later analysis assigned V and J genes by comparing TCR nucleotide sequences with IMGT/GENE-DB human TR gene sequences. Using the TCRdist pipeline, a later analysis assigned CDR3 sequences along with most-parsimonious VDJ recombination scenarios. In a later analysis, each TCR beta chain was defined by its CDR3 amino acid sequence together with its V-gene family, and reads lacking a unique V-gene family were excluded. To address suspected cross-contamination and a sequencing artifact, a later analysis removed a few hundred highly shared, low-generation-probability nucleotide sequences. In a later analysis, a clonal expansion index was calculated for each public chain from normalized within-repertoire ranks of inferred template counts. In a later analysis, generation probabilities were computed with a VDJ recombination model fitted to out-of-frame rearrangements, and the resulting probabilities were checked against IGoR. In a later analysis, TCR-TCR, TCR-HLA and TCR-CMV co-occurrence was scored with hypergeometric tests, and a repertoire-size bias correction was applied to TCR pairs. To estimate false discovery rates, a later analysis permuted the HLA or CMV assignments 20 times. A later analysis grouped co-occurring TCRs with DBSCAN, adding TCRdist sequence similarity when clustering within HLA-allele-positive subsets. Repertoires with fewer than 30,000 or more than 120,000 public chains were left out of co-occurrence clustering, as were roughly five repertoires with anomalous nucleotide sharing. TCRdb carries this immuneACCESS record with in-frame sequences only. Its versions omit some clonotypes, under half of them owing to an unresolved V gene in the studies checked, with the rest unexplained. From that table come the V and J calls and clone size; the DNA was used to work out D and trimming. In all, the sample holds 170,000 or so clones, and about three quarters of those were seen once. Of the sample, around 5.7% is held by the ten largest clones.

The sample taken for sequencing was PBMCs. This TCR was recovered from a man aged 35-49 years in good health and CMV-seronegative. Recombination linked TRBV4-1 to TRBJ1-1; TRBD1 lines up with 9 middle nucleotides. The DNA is TGCGCCAGCAGCCTCCGGGACAGGGTGAGAACTGAAGCTTTCTTT. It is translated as CASSLRDRVRTEAFF.